The 24 T cell receptor beta chains given below trace back to one sample, sequenced in a study of cytomegalovirus exposure and HLA in healthy donors. A multiplex PCR was run with 60 Vbeta primers and 13 Jbeta primers. Profiling relied on immunoSEQ multiplex PCR, and the TCRdb table lists in-frame clones only, not all of them. The repertoire includes just over 150,000 clones, around 80% of them detected once, and about 6.3% sits in the top ten. Material for sequencing was PBMCs. All receptors derive from a male donor in good health and CMV-seropositive.

The chain carries TRBV4-3 and TRBJ2-1, with TRBD2 matching over 9 bases. This CDR3 has 17 amino acids. V lost 4 bases and J lost 1; bases outside the gene matches: 8. Germline V gives CDR1 LGHNA, CDR2 YSLEER. The CDR3 region has the DNA TGCGCCAGCAGCCGTGCCGGACTAGCGCGTTCCTACAATGAGCAGTTCTTC. The encoded protein is CASSRAGLARSYNEQFF.

This chain joins TRBV6-5 and TRBJ1-5, with TRBD1 identical over 9 bases. This CDR3 comprises 14 residues. Germline V CDR1 and CDR2: MNHEY, SVGAGI. V trimming: 6 bases; J trimming: 3 bases; junction bases outside the gene matches: 3. CDR3 DNA: TGTGCCAGCAGCCGGACAGGGGACAATCAGCCCCAGCATTTT. Translation: CASSRTGDNQPQHF.

There are a few counts of this clone. The V call is TRBV7-2, the J call TRBJ1-6; 7 bases fit TRBD1. V shed 2 bases and J 9 bases; nucleotides not matched to a gene: 7. There are 15 residues in the CDR3. CDR1 SGHTA and CDR2 FQGNSA come from the germline V gene. The CDR3 sequence is CASSLSLNRGSPLHF. For the CDR3, the DNA is TGTGCCAGCAGCTTATCCCTGAACAGGGGTTCACCCCTCCACTTT.

This CDR3 reads CASSSRSAGVSDEQYF. For the CDR3, the DNA is TGTGCCAGCAGCTCCCGCTCGGCGGGAGTAAGCGACGAGCAGTACTTC. The rearrangement joins TRBV7-8 to TRBJ2-7; 7 positions agree with TRBD2. Germline V lookup: CDR1 SGHVS, CDR2 FQNEAQ. This CDR3 comprises 16 residues. J gave up 5 bases and V 4 bases, and 14 bases lay outside the gene matches.

The V gene is TRBV9, the J gene TRBJ2-1; 9 bases agree with TRBD2. The CDR3 runs to 13 residues. CDR1 and CDR2 (germline): SGDLS, YYNGEE. V trimming: 8 bases; J trimming: 8 bases; junction bases outside the gene matches: 8. The CDR3 region is CASRGREGDEQFF. The CDR3 DNA reads as TGTGCCAGTCGTGGGCGGGAGGGCGATGAGCAGTTCTTC.

This clone was counted only a few times. The gene calls are TRBV5-8 and TRBJ2-7; maybe TRBD2 (7 bases). The CDR3 runs to 17 residues. V lost 4 bases and J 9 bases, leaving 29 bases between the germline ends. CDR1 is SGHTS and CDR2 is YDEGEE in the germline V gene. DNA for the CDR3: TGTGCCAGCAGCGATCCATCCGCGTTAGGGAGGGGGTCGGGGCAGTACTTC. It translates to CASSDPSALGRGSGQYF.

The genes are TRBV2 and TRBJ2-5; tentative D call: TRBD2 (6 bases). Trimming took 8 bases from V and 5 from J, leaving 12 bases between them. The CDR3 extends over 12 amino acids. Germline values: CDR1 SNHLY, CDR2 FYNNEI. CDR3 DNA sequence: TGTGCCAGCCAACAACTAGCTGAGACCCAGTACTTC. It specifies CASQQLAETQYF.

The V call is TRBV7-9, the J call TRBJ2-1, with 11 bases that match TRBD2. Germline values: CDR1 SEHNR, CDR2 FQNEAQ (reference sequence). CDR3 length: 15 residues. V gave up 1 base and J gave up 6 bases; unmatched junction bases: 2. CDR3 amino acids: CASSLGLAGSNEQFF. The DNA for the CDR3 is TGTGCCAGCAGCTTAGGACTAGCGGGAAGCAATGAGCAGTTCTTC.

The rearrangement uses TRBV7-6 and TRBJ2-3; weak D call: TRBD2 (5 bases). The CDR3 consists of 14 residues. The V and J ends lost 2 bases and 2 bases respectively, with 8 bases between them. Germline V gene sequence: CDR1 SGHVS, CDR2 FNYEAQ. The CDR3 DNA sequence: TGTGCCAGCAGCTTATCCGGGAACACAGATACGCAGTATTTT. Translated, it gives CASSLSGNTDTQYF.

The rearrangement links TRBV6-5 to TRBJ1-1, with D maybe TRBD1 (6 bases). Trimming took 0 bases from V and 3 from J, leaving 14 bases between them. Per the germline V gene, CDR1 is MNHEY and CDR2 is SVGAGI. The CDR3 contains 16 residues. CDR3 DNA sequence: TGTGCCAGCAGTTACTCGGTCCGGAAGGGGGACACTGAAGCTTTCTTT. Translation gives CASSYSVRKGDTEAFF.

This clone was seen a single time. The rearrangement joins TRBV19 to TRBJ1-1; D perhaps matches TRBD1 (5 bases). This CDR3 has 15 amino acids. Germline CDR1 LNHDA, CDR2 SQIVND (reference sequence). V lost 0 bases, J lost 0 bases, and 8 bases lay in between. The CDR3 nucleotides read TGTGCCAGTAGTATAGATCACAGGATGAACACTGAAGCTTTCTTT. Its protein is CASSIDHRMNTEAFF.

This chain connects TRBV7-6 to TRBJ2-1; no clear D. In germline, CDR1 is SGHVS, CDR2 FNYEAQ. Trimming cost V 0 bases and J 5 bases, with 5 bases left between them. The CDR3 is made up of 13 amino acids. The CDR3 DNA is TGTGCCAGCAGCTTAGCCCGCGACAATGAGCAGTTCTTC. Protein product: CASSLARDNEQFF.

This clone was counted only a few times. The chain has TRBV5-1 and TRBJ2-3; TRBD2 agrees at 12 bases. V gave up 2 bases and J gave up 0 bases; unmatched junction bases: 7. The CDR3 has 18 amino acids. The germline V gene has CDR1 SGHRS and CDR2 YFSETQ. CDR3 DNA sequence: TGCGCCAGCAGCTTCCGACTAGCGGGAGTCCCTAGCACAGATACGCAGTATTTT. Its translation: CASSFRLAGVPSTDTQYF.

In this sample, this clone turned up a few times. J is TRBJ2-7 and V is TRBV6-5, with TRBD2 matching over 7 bases. After removal of 2 bases from V and 2 bases from J, the junction contained 3 bases not matched to a gene. Germline values: CDR1 MNHEY, CDR2 SVGAGI. This CDR3 spans 14 amino acids. CDR3 bases: TGTGCCAGCAGTTACCCCAGCGGGGCCTACGAGCAGTACTTC. It encodes CASSYPSGAYEQYF.

The gene calls are TRBV15 and TRBJ2-1, with 10 bases that match TRBD2. The CDR3 is 16 amino acids. Germline V CDR1 and CDR2: LNHNV, YYDKDF (reference sequence). Losses at the gene ends were 0 bases for V and 9 bases for J; bases not matched to a gene: 8. The CDR3 reads CATSRDLQAGGGEQFF. The CDR3 nucleotides are TGTGCCACCAGCAGAGATTTGCAAGCGGGAGGGGGTGAGCAGTTCTTC.

V gene TRBV2 combines with J gene TRBJ2-3, with TRBD1 identical over 8 bases. V shed 4 bases and J 2 bases; nucleotides not matched to a gene: 2. Germline V gene lookup returns CDR1 SNHLY and CDR2 FYNNEI. The CDR3 runs to 14 residues. CDR3 sequence: CASSGDRYTDTQYF. The CDR3 bases are TGTGCCAGCAGTGGGGACAGGTACACAGATACGCAGTATTTT.

The V and J genes are TRBV7-9 and TRBJ1-1, with D maybe TRBD1 (6 bases). Germline CDR1 reads SEHNR; CDR2 reads FQNEAQ (reference sequence). This CDR3 region has 15 residues. V was cut by 5 bases and J by 4 bases, with 17 bases left in between. The CDR3 coding sequence is TGTGCCAGCAGCCCCTGGCAGGGGTCTAGCACTGAAGCTTTCTTT. The encoded protein is CASSPWQGSSTEAFF.

This clone was counted only a few times. The chain couples TRBV5-5 to TRBJ1-1; D gene uncertain. This CDR3 is built from 13 residues. The V end lost 6 bases, the J end lost 3 bases, and 12 bases lay between the germline ends. Germline values: CDR1 SGHKS, CDR2 YYEKEE (reference sequence). CDR3 amino acids: CASTKNQDTEAFF. The CDR3 DNA reads TGTGCCAGCACCAAAAACCAGGACACTGAAGCTTTCTTT.

The chain carries TRBV18 and TRBJ2-5; D perhaps matches TRBD1 (6 bases). The V gene lost 2 bases and the J gene lost 5 bases, with 9 bases spanning the gap. Looked up from germline, CDR1 is KGHSH and CDR2 is LQKENI. This CDR3 contains 13 residues. The CDR3 DNA is TGTGCCAGCTCACCAAGGCAGGGGGAGACCCAGTACTTC. This gives the protein CASSPRQGETQYF.

This clone was recorded a few times. V gene TRBV4-2 combines with J gene TRBJ1-1; unclear D gene. In germline, CDR1 is LGHNA, CDR2 YNFKEQ. The length of the CDR3 is 16 residues. The V and J ends lost 8 bases and 0 bases respectively, with 19 bases between them. The CDR3 DNA follows: TGTGCCAGCCGTCGCCTAACTACGGCAGTGAACACTGAAGCTTTCTTT. Translated, it gives CASRRLTTAVNTEAFF.

This clone was detected once. This chain joins TRBV19 and TRBJ2-3, with TRBD1 matching over 8 bases. V shed 7 bases, J shed 4 bases, and the junction held 7 bases outside the gene matches. This CDR3 spans 14 amino acids. From germline, CDR1 is LNHDA and CDR2 SQIVND (reference sequence). Here the CDR3 reads CASKRTGRPDTQYF. The CDR3 bases are TGTGCCAGTAAGAGGACAGGGAGGCCAGATACGCAGTATTTT.

The rearrangement joins TRBV7-8 to TRBJ2-2, with D perhaps TRBD2 (5 bases). The CDR3 has 15 residues. With 0 bases removed from V and 0 bases from J, the gap between germline ends came to 5 bases. The germline V gene has CDR1 SGHVS and CDR2 FQNEAQ. The CDR3 protein is CASSLAGANTGELFF. The CDR3 nucleotides read TGTGCCAGCAGCTTAGCGGGAGCGAACACCGGGGAGCTGTTTTTT.

Within the sample, this clone is medium-sized. The rearrangement links TRBV10-2 to TRBJ1-6, with 7 bases identical to TRBD1. Germline V CDR1 and CDR2: WSHSY, SAAADI. V lost 0 bases to trimming and J lost 6 bases; unmatched junction nucleotides: 2. This CDR3 has 15 amino acids. CDR3 residues: CASSESGQSNSPLHF. DNA of the CDR3: TGCGCCAGCAGTGAGTCGGGACAGAGTAATTCACCCCTCCACTTT.

The genes are TRBV7-8 and TRBJ1-6; 8 nucleotides line up with TRBD1. Germline trimming cut 0 bases from V and 9 bases from J; bases unmatched to any gene: 4. This CDR3 has 15 amino acids. Germline V gene sequence: CDR1 SGHVS, CDR2 FQNEAQ. CDR3: CASSLATGEGSPLHF. CDR3 sequence (DNA): TGTGCCAGCAGCTTAGCGACAGGGGAAGGTTCACCCCTCCACTTT.